The 21 T cell receptor beta chains given below trace back to one sample, sequenced in a study of cytomegalovirus exposure and HLA in healthy donors. A multiplex PCR was run with 60 Vbeta primers and 13 Jbeta primers. Profiling relied on immunoSEQ multiplex PCR, and the TCRdb table lists in-frame clones only, not all of them. The sample yields 150,000 or so clones, around 80% seen once. Specimen: PBMCs. Receptors were obtained from a man aged 18 to 35 in good health and CMV-seropositive.

V gene TRBV6-1 combines with J gene TRBJ2-7, with TRBD2 matching over 7 bases. Germline V gene data show CDR1 as MNHNS and CDR2 as SASEGT. CDR3 length: 11 amino acids. V was clipped by 4 bases and J by 7 bases; unmatched bases: 1. CDR3 amino acids: CASSGGGEQYF. The CDR3 DNA follows: TGTGCCAGCAGTGGGGGAGGGGAGCAGTACTTC.

The rearrangement uses TRBV14 and TRBJ2-7; D perhaps matches TRBD1 (6 bases). The CDR3 is made up of 15 amino acids. The ends were cut back, 2 bases at V and 3 bases at J, with 14 bases in the middle. In germline, CDR1 is SGHDN, CDR2 FVKESK. CDR3 bases: TGTGCCAGCAGCCAAAGAGCACAGGGTGGCTACGAGCAGTACTTC. It specifies CASSQRAQGGYEQYF.

The CDR3 protein is CASSLPGTNSPLHF. The CDR3 bases are TGTGCCAGCAGTCTACCGGGAACTAATTCACCCCTCCACTTT. V gene TRBV6-5 combines with J gene TRBJ1-6; D remains unclear. V lost 5 bases to trimming and J lost 6 bases, with 11 bases between them. The length of the CDR3 is 14 residues. CDR1 and CDR2 from the germline V gene are MNHEY and SVGAGI.

This sequence joins TRBV5-1 and TRBJ2-1, with TRBD2 matching 14 bases. CDR1 SGHRS and CDR2 YFSETQ come from the germline V gene. Trimming cost V 4 bases and J 7 bases; bases outside gene matches: 4. This CDR3 is built from 15 residues. DNA of the CDR3: TGCGCCAGCAGCACGGGACTAGCGGGAGTGAATGAGCAGTTCTTC. It is translated as CASSTGLAGVNEQFF.

This clone was seen a single time. The chain recombines TRBV5-4 with TRBJ2-5; D perhaps matches TRBD1 (6 bases). The J call may be mistaken, given a closer DNA end match to TRBJ2-7. Germline CDR1 is SGHNT and CDR2 is YYREEE (reference sequence). The length of the CDR3 is 13 residues. Here the CDR3 reads CASSLKGVNEQYF. The DNA for the CDR3 is TGTGCCAGCAGCTTGAAGGGGGTCAACGAGCAGTACTTC.

V gene TRBV28 combines with J gene TRBJ2-7, with 10 bases aligning to TRBD1. Germline CDR1 reads MDHEN; CDR2 reads SYDVKM. This CDR3 has 15 residues. The J segment lost 3 bases and the V segment lost 4 bases, leaving 6 bases of the junction unmatched. CDR3 region: CASSSSGTGDYEQYF. CDR3 in DNA: TGTGCCAGCAGTTCCTCCGGGACAGGGGACTACGAGCAGTACTTC.

V and J are TRBV11-2 and TRBJ2-1; 9 bases align to TRBD1. There are 16 residues in the CDR3. Per germline, CDR1 SGHAT and CDR2 FQNNGV. Losses at the gene ends were 3 bases for V and 8 bases for J; bases not matched to a gene: 11. CDR3: CASSLIAGQGSDEQFF. Written as DNA, the CDR3 is TGTGCCAGCAGCTTGATTGCGGGACAGGGAAGCGATGAGCAGTTCTTC.

This clone appeared once. The chain has TRBV11-2 and TRBJ2-1; D gene ambiguous. Between the trimmed V and J ends, which lost 5 bases and 3 bases, there was a span of 11 bases. Germline V lookup: CDR1 SGHAT, CDR2 FQNNGV. This CDR3 has 14 amino acids. The CDR3 loop is CASSTQTIYNEQFF. Written as DNA, the CDR3 is TGTGCCAGCAGCACGCAGACAATCTACAATGAGCAGTTCTTC. The variable domain in full, completed from reference TRBV11-2 and TRBJ2-1, reads EAGVAQSPRYKIIEKRQSVAFWCNPISGHATLYWYQQILGQGPKLLIQFQNNGVVDDSQLPKDRFSAERLKGVDSTLKIQPAKLEDSAVYLCASSTQTIYNEQFFGPGTRLTVL.

The chain combines TRBV5-1 with TRBJ1-6, with D unclear. Trimming took 1 base from V and 5 from J, leaving 16 bases between them. Germline lookup yields CDR1 SGHRS and CDR2 YFSETQ. The CDR3 has 17 amino acids. For the CDR3, the DNA is TGCGCCAGCAGCTTGTCGATGGGCAGGTTGGATAATTCACCCCTCCACTTT. Encoded protein: CASSLSMGRLDNSPLHF.

This CDR3 reads CASSGRDYSYEQYF. The CDR3 bases are TGTGCCAGCAGCGGCCGGGACTACTCCTACGAGCAGTACTTC. The chain couples TRBV7-8 to TRBJ2-5; 7 bases line up with TRBD2. TRBJ2-7 explains the end of the DNA better; the J call may be wrong. The germline V gene encodes CDR1 SGHVS and CDR2 FQNEAQ. The CDR3 runs 14 residues.

This clone has only one observation. An end of the junction does not agree with germline; a read error may underlie this. The genes are TRBV7-9 and TRBJ2-5; 10 nucleotides line up with TRBD2. CDR1 is SEHNR and CDR2 is FQNEAQ in the germline V gene (reference sequence). This CDR3 region has 17 residues. CDR3 DNA: TGTTCCAGCAGCAAGGGGGGGCTAGCGGGAGCCCAAGAGACCCAGTACTTC. The encoded protein is CSSSKGGLAGAQETQYF.

The chain has TRBV4-1 and TRBJ2-1; 10 bases agree with TRBD2. The germline V gene has CDR1 MGHRA and CDR2 YSYEKL. The CDR3 runs 17 residues. With V trimmed by 6 bases and J by 6 bases, 14 bases remained unmatched. The CDR3 reads CASRPLFSGRTSNEQFF. As DNA, the CDR3 is TGCGCCAGCAGACCACTCTTTAGCGGGAGGACGAGCAATGAGCAGTTCTTC.

In its sample, this clone was seen once. V and J are TRBV6-5 and TRBJ2-1; D gene uncertain. Germline-derived CDR1 and CDR2 are MNHEY and SVGAGI. V was shortened by 4 bases and J by 7 bases, with 5 bases between the two germline ends. This CDR3 has 11 residues. CDR3 in DNA: TGTGCCAGCAGTTCCGGGAATGAGCAGTTCTTC. Translating gives CASSSGNEQFF.

The chain links TRBV13 to TRBJ2-7, with a possible D match to TRBD2 (6 bases). The V gene lost 0 bases and the J gene lost 9 bases, with 21 bases spanning the gap. The CDR3 length is 16 residues. CDR1 is PRHDT, CDR2 FYEKMQ, per germline (reference sequence). CDR3: CASSLGLGEAVSVQYF. The CDR3 bases are TGTGCCAGCAGCTTAGGCCTAGGGGAGGCCGTCAGTGTGCAGTACTTC. Full variable domain (missing parts from reference TRBV13 and TRBJ2-7): AAGVIQSPRHLIKEKRETATLKCYPIPRHDTVYWYQQGPGQDPQFLISFYEKMQSDKGSIPDRFSAQQFSDYHSELNMSSLELGDSALYFCASSLGLGEAVSVQYFGPGTRLTVT.

This clone appeared a single time. V usage is TRBV13 and J usage is TRBJ1-2, with D maybe TRBD1 (6 bases). CDR3 length: 13 residues. Per germline, CDR1 PRHDT and CDR2 FYEKMQ (reference sequence). Deletions cut 5 bases from V and 3 bases from J, with 10 bases between. CDR3 coding DNA: TGTGCCAGCAGCGGCTCAGGGGACTATGGCTACACCTTC. Its protein is CASSGSGDYGYTF.

This clone came up a few times. The chain links TRBV4-2 to TRBJ2-1, with D tentatively TRBD1 (8 bases). V lost 2 bases and J 13 bases, leaving 24 bases between the germline ends. This CDR3 is built from 16 residues. Per germline, CDR1 LGHNA and CDR2 YNFKEQ. CDR3 nucleotides: TGTGCCAGCAGCCAATCTAGCGTCGGACAGGGACTATCCCAGTTCTTC. This sequence encodes CASSQSSVGQGLSQFF.

The CDR3 region has the DNA TGTGCCAGCAGTGACAGTCGGAGACCAGGACTAGCGGGAGGGATGTGGGAAGAGACCCAGTACTTC. Protein sequence: CASSDSRRPGLAGGMWEETQYF. The gene calls are TRBV6-4 and TRBJ2-5; 15 bases map to TRBD2. CDR3 length: 22 amino acids. Germline CDR1 reads MRHNA; CDR2 reads SNTAGT. The trim removed 2 bases at V and 3 bases at J, leaving 19 bases unmatched.

Worth noting for this clone: Additional DNA sequences in this sample encode the identical CDR3. This sequence joins TRBV5-1 and TRBJ1-2; 10 bases line up with TRBD1. The CDR3 sequence is 15 residues long. J lost 2 bases, V lost 4 bases, and 5 bases had no gene match. Germline CDR1 and CDR2: SGHRS and YFSETQ. The CDR3 protein is CASSIGTGDNYGYTF. The CDR3 nucleotides are TGCGCCAGCAGCATCGGGACAGGGGACAACTATGGCTACACCTTC.

The chain has TRBV5-1 and TRBJ2-5; 7 nucleotides match TRBD1. The ends lost 4 bases at V and 0 bases at J; junction bases unmatched: 3. This CDR3 comprises 14 residues. Per germline, CDR1 SGHRS and CDR2 YFSETQ. The CDR3 sequence is CASSKDRYQETQYF. DNA for the CDR3: TGCGCCAGCAGCAAGGACAGGTACCAAGAGACCCAGTACTTC.

The chain has TRBV6-6 and TRBJ2-7, with D maybe TRBD2 (6 bases). Germline values: CDR1 MNHNY, CDR2 SVGAGI (reference sequence). This CDR3 comprises 16 residues. Trimming removed 2 bases at V and 3 bases at J, with 17 bases between. The CDR3 DNA reads TGTGCCAGCAGTTACGAGGGGAGGAATACCTACTACGAGCAGTACTTC. Amino acids: CASSYEGRNTYYEQYF.

This clone has only a few counts. This chain links TRBV2 with TRBJ2-6; TRBD2 is a possible D gene (5 bases). Germline V CDR1 and CDR2: SNHLY, FYNNEI. CDR3 length equals 18 residues. V lost 3 bases to trimming and J lost 0 bases, with 15 bases between them. The CDR3 DNA sequence: TGTGCCAGCAGTGATTCCGGGATACGGAGCTCTGGGGCCAACGTCCTGACTTTC. Translation gives CASSDSGIRSSGANVLTF.